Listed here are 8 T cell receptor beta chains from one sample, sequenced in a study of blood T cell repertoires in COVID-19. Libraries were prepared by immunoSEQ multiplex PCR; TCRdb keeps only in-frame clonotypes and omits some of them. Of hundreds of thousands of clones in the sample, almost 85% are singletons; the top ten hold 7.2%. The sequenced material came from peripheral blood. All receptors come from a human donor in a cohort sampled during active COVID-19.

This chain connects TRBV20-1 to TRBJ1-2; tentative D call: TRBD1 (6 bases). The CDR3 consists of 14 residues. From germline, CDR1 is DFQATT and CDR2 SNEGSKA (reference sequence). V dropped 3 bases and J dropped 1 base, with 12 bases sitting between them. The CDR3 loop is CSASNRVFNYGYTF. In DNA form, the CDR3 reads TGCAGTGCTAGTAACAGGGTTTTTAACTATGGCTACACCTTC.

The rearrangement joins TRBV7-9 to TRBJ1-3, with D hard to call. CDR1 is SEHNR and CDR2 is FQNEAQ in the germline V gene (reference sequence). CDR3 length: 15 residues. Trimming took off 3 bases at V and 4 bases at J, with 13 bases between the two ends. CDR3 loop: CASSFLGRGGNTIYF. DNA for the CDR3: TGTGCCAGCAGCTTTTTGGGCCGGGGAGGAAACACCATATATTTT.

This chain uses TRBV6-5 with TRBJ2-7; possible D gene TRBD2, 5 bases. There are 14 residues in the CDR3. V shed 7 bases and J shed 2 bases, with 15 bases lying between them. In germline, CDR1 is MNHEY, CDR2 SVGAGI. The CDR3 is CASMRAPRTYEQYF. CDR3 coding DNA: TGTGCCAGCATGAGGGCTCCTCGCACCTACGAGCAGTACTTC.

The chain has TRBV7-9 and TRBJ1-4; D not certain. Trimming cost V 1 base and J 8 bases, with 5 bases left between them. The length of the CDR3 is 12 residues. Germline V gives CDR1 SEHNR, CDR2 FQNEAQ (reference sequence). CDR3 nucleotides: TGTGCCAGCAGCTTAGGCAGGGAAAAACTGTTTTTT. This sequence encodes CASSLGREKLFF.

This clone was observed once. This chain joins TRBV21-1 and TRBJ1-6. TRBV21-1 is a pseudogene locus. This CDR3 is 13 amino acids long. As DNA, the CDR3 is TGTGCGATACCATTTTGTCGGGGTTCACCCCTCCACTTT. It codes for CAIPFCRGSPLHF.

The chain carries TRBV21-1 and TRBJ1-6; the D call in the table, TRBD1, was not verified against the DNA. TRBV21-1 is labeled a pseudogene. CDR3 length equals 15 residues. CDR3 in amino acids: CASSNPQGLNSPLHF. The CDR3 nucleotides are TGTGCCAGCAGCAATCCACAGGGGCTAAATTCACCCCTCCACTTT.

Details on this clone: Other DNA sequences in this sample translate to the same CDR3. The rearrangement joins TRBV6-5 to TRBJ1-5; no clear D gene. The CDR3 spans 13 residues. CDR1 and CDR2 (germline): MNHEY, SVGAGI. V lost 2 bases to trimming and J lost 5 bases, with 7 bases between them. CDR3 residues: CASSYGQYQPQHF. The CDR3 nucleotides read TGTGCCAGCAGTTACGGGCAGTATCAGCCCCAGCATTTT.

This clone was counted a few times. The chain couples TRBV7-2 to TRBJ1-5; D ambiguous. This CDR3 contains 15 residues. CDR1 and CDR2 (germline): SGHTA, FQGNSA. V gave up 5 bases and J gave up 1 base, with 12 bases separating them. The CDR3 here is CASSKTSSSNQPQHF. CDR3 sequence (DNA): TGTGCCAGCAGCAAGACTTCATCAAGCAATCAGCCCCAGCATTTT. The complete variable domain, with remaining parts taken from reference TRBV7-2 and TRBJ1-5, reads GAGVSQSPSNKVTEKGKDVELRCDPISGHTALYWYRQSLGQGLEFLIYFQGNSAPDKSGLPSDRFSAERTGGSVSTLTIQRTQQEDSAVYLCASSKTSSSNQPQHFGDGTRLSIL.